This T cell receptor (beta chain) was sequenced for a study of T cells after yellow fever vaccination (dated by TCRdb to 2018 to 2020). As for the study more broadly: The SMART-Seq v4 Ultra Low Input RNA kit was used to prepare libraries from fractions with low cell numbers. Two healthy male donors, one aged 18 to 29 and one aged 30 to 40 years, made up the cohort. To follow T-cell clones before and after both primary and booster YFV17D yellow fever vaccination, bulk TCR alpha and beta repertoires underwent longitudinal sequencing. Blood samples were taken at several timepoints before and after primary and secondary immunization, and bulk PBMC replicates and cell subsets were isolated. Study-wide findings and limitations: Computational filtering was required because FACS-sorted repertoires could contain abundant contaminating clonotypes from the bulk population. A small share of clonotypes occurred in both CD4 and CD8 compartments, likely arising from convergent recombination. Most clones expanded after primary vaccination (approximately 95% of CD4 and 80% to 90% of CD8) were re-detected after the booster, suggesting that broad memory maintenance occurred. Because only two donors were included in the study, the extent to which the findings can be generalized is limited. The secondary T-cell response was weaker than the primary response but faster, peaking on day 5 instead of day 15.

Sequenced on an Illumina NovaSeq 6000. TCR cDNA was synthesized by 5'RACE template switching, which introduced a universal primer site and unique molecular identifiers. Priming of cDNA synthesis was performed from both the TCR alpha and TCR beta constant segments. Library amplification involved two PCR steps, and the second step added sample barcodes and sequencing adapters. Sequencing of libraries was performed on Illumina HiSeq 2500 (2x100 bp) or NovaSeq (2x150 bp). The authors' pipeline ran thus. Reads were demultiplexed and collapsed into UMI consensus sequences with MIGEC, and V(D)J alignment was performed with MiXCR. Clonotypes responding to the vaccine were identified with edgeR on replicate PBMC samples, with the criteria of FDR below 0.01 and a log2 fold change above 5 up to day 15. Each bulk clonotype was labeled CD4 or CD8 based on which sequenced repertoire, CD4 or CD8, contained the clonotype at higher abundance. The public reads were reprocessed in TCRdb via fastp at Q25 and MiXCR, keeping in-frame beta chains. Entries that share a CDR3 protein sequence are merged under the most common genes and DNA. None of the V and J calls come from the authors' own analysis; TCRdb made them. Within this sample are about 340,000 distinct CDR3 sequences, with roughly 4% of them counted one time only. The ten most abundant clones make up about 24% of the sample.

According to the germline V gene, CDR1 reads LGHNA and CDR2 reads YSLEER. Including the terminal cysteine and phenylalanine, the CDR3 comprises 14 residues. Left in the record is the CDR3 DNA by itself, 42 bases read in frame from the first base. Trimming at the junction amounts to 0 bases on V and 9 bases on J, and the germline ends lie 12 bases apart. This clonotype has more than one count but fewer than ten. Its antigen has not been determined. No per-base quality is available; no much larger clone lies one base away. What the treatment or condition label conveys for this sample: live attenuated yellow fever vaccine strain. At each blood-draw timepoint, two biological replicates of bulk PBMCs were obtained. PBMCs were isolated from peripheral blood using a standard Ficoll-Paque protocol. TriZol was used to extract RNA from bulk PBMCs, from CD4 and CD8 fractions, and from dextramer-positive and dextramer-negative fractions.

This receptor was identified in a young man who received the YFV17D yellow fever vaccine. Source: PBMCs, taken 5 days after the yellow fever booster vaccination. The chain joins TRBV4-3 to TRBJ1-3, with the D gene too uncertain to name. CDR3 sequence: CASSQDRPYGTIYF. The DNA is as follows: TGCGCCAGCAGCCAAGACCGCCCTTACGGCACCATATATTTT.